A selection of T cell receptor beta chains follows, all from one sample in a study of PD-1 blockade in classical Hodgkin lymphoma. Clones were sequenced by immunoSEQ multiplex PCR, and TCRdb holds only the in-frame ones, with some missing. In the table there are 25,000 to 30,000 clones, 85% to 90% of which are singletons. This sample comprised peripheral blood mononuclear cells (PBMCs), obtained at baseline. The receptor source for this set is a human donor with classical Hodgkin lymphoma. Each CDR3 is given with its conserved first and last residue. The order of the fields is V gene, clone size, D gene, J gene, CDR3 DNA, CDR3 protein. D genes are given only for firm matches. Some rows have no size entry. The others give once, few or many, or a class for an expanded clone.

TRBV7-2	NA	TRBD2	TRBJ2-7	TGTGCCAGCAGCTTAGGGTACATGTTCAGCGGGGGGGCGTGGGAGCAGTACTTC	CASSLGYMFSGGAWEQYF
TRBV18	once	NA	TRBJ1-6	TGTGCCAGCTCACCATCGGGGTTGTTTTCACCCCTCCACTTT	CASSPSGLFSPLHF
TRBV11-2	NA	NA	TRBJ2-3	TGTGCCAGCAGCGGAGGCCAGGACGGGACAACGGCGGATACGCAGTATTTT	CASSGGQDGTTADTQYF
TRBV7-9	NA	NA	TRBJ1-1	TGTGCCAGCAGCTTTGCGACGAACACTGAAGCTTTCTTT	CASSFATNTEAFF
TRBV7-9	NA	NA	TRBJ2-7	TGTGCCAGCAGCTTGGGGGATCTCTACGAGCAGTACTTC	CASSLGDLYEQYF
TRBV5-6	NA	NA	TRBJ2-1	TGTGCCAGCAGCTTGGTCCAGGTTGATGAGCAGTTCTTC	CASSLVQVDEQFF
TRBV11-2	NA	TRBD2	TRBJ2-7	TGTGCCAGCATCCGAATAGCGGGGAGAACCTACGAGCAGTACTTC	CASIRIAGRTYEQYF
TRBV10-1	NA	NA	TRBJ2-5	TGCGCCAGCAGTGTCCAGCCCCAAGAGACCCAGTACTTC	CASSVQPQETQYF
TRBV13	NA	TRBD1	TRBJ1-1	TGTGCCAGCAACTCGGACAGGGGCACTGAAGCTTTCTTT	CASNSDRGTEAFF
TRBV6-5	NA	NA	TRBJ1-1	TGTGCCAGCAGTCAACAGGGTTCGCCTGAAGCTTTCTTT	CASSQQGSPEAFF
TRBV6-6	few	NA	TRBJ1-1	TGTGCCAGCAGTTACCAGGCCACTGAAGCTTTCTTT	CASSYQATEAFF
TRBV11-2	NA	NA	TRBJ2-3	TGTGCCAGCAGCCGAGGGGGCACAGATACGCAGTATTTT	CASSRGGTDTQYF
TRBV5-1	NA	NA	TRBJ1-2	TGCGCCAGCAGCCTTACGACGGTTAACTATGGCTACACCTTC	CASSLTTVNYGYTF
TRBV5-1	NA	NA	TRBJ2-5	TGCGCCAGCAGCTCGGGGACTGTAGAGGGAGAGACCCAGTACTTC	CASSSGTVEGETQYF
TRBV28	NA	NA	TRBJ2-7	TGTGCCAGCAGTTCTTCCTCCCTGGAGCAGTACTTC	CASSSSSLEQYF
TRBV15	NA	NA	TRBJ2-1	TGTGCCACCAACCCTAAGCAGTCCTACCTCTACAATGAGCAGTTCTTC	CATNPKQSYLYNEQFF
TRBV6-6	NA	TRBD1	TRBJ2-5	TGTGCCAGCAGCCACCCCCGGGACAGAAATCAAGAGACCCAGTACTTC	CASSHPRDRNQETQYF
TRBV5-1	NA	TRBD1	TRBJ2-3	TGCGCCAGCAGCGTAGGACAGGGCACAGATACGCAGTATTTT	CASSVGQGTDTQYF
TRBV5-1	NA	NA	TRBJ1-3	TGCGCCAGCAGGGTAGGTGCCGGAAACACCATATATTTT	CASRVGAGNTIYF
TRBV6-5	NA	NA	TRBJ1-2	TGTGCCAGCATCGGAGATTTCGGTGGCTACACCTTC	CASIGDFGGYTF
TRBV7-2	few	TRBD2	TRBJ2-5	TGTGCCAGCAGCCGTACTAGCGGGGGATCTGCCAACCAAGAGACCCAGTACTTC	CASSRTSGGSANQETQYF
TRBV5-1	NA	TRBD2	TRBJ2-3	TGCGCCAGCAGCTTGGGTCTAGCGGCGACAGATACGCAGTATTTT	CASSLGLAATDTQYF
TRBV5-8	NA	NA	TRBJ1-1	TGTGCCACGCCACAGAGGCGGAACACTGAAGCTTTCTTT	CATPQRRNTEAFF
TRBV5-5	once	NA	TRBJ2-3	TGTGCCAGCAGCTTGGTTTTAGATACGCAGTATTTT	CASSLVLDTQYF
TRBV5-1	NA	NA	TRBJ1-4	TGCGCCAGCAGCTTGGGGTTCGGTGGTCTGGGAGGGGAAAAACTGTTTTTT	CASSLGFGGLGGEKLFF
TRBV7-3	NA	TRBD2	TRBJ2-2	TGTGCCAGCAGCCTTAGCGGGGGACCGCCGAACACCGGGGAGCTGTTTTTT	CASSLSGGPPNTGELFF
TRBV9	NA	TRBD1	TRBJ2-5	TGTGCCAGCAGCGAGGGGACAGTCCAGGAGACCCAGTACTTC	CASSEGTVQETQYF
TRBV10-3	NA	NA	TRBJ2-3	TGTGCCATCAGTGACAGGGACCTTCGGGTCACAGATACGCAGTATTTT	CAISDRDLRVTDTQYF
TRBV9	NA	TRBD2	TRBJ2-5	TGTGCCAGCAGCCCCCGGTCCGGGACTAGCGGGGGGGAGACCCAGTACTTC	CASSPRSGTSGGETQYF
TRBV11-2	NA	NA	TRBJ2-7	TGTGCCAGCAAAAGGGACCGCAACACAGGGAGGGCCTACGAGCAGTACTTC	CASKRDRNTGRAYEQYF
TRBV5-1	NA	NA	TRBJ2-5	TGCGCCAGCAGCTTGGCGTCTGGAGGGGAGACCCAGTACTTC	CASSLASGGETQYF
TRBV6-4	NA	NA	TRBJ1-2	TGTGCCAGCAGTGGAGCGGGACAATCGGGCTACACCTTC	CASSGAGQSGYTF
TRBV29-1	NA	TRBD2	TRBJ2-1	TGCAGCGTTGAAGGGGGAGTAGCGGGGGGTCTCTCCTACAATGAGCAGTTCTTC	CSVEGGVAGGLSYNEQFF
TRBV7-9	NA	NA	TRBJ2-7	TGTGCCAGCAGCTTAGAGTCCGGACTTATGCACTTC	CASSLESGLMHF
TRBV7-8	NA	TRBD1	TRBJ1-2	TGTGCCAGCAGCTTAACCCTAGGAGGACAGGAAATGGATACCTATGGCTACACCTTC	CASSLTLGGQEMDTYGYTF
TRBV4-3	NA	NA	TRBJ1-1	TGCGCCAGCAGCATTACAGGGCGGGACACTGAAGCTTTCTTT	CASSITGRDTEAFF
TRBV6-5	NA	NA	TRBJ1-6	TGTGCCAGCAGTTACAAGGGGAGAGAGTCACCCCTCCACTTT	CASSYKGRESPLHF
TRBV5-1	NA	NA	TRBJ2-3	TGCGCCAGCAGCTTAAGGGGCGATACGCAGTATTTT	CASSLRGDTQYF
TRBV6-1	NA	NA	TRBJ1-5	TGTGCCAGCAGTGAAGCCGGCGGATCTAATCAGCCCCAGCATTTT	CASSEAGGSNQPQHF
TRBV5-1	NA	NA	TRBJ1-2	TGCGCCAGCAGCCCTACGGGCCTTAACTATGGCTACACCTTC	CASSPTGLNYGYTF
TRBV6-5	NA	TRBD1	TRBJ1-2	TGTGCCAGCAGGATCCAGGGGGCGTTTGGCTACACCTTC	CASRIQGAFGYTF
TRBV5-1	NA	TRBD2	TRBJ2-5	TGCGCCAGCAGCTTCGCAGCGGGGGTGCGGGAGACCCAGTACTTC	CASSFAAGVRETQYF
TRBV7-9	NA	NA	TRBJ1-1	TGTGCCAGCAGCTTTGATCTTATGAACACTGAAGCTTTCTTT	CASSFDLMNTEAFF
TRBV7-8	few	NA	TRBJ1-3	TGTGCCAGCAGCTGGAAGAGCTCTGGAAACACCATATATTTT	CASSWKSSGNTIYF
TRBV6-7	NA	TRBD1	TRBJ1-5	TGTGCCAGCAGTTACTCCAACGGACAGGTCGAGGGGGGATTCAATCAGCCCCAGCATTTT	CASSYSNGQVEGGFNQPQHF
TRBV12-5	once	NA	TRBJ2-2	TGTGCTAGTGGTTTGGTACCGCTGGGGGGAAGGGGTGTGCCCGGGGAGCTGTTTTTT	CASGLVPLGGRGVPGELFF
TRBV5-4	NA	NA	TRBJ2-7	TGTGCCAGCAGCTGGGGGACCAGAACTTACGAGCAGTACTTC	CASSWGTRTYEQYF
TRBV5-1	NA	NA	TRBJ1-4	TGCGCCAGCAGCTTGGTGGGGGGCCCTAATGAAAAACTGTTTTTT	CASSLVGGPNEKLFF
TRBV19	NA	TRBD1	TRBJ2-2	TGTGCCAGTAGTCCTCAGACAGGGGCTACCGGGGAGCTGTTTTTT	CASSPQTGATGELFF
TRBV9	NA	NA	TRBJ2-1	TGTGCCAGCAGCGTAGGGCCGGATTACTACAATGAGCAGTTCTTC	CASSVGPDYYNEQFF
TRBV9	NA	NA	TRBJ2-3	TGTGCCAGCAGAGCCCCGACCGGAGATACGCAGTATTTT	CASRAPTGDTQYF
TRBV5-1	NA	TRBD1	TRBJ2-3	TGCGCCAGCAGCTTACAGGGGCTAGTTACAGATACGCAGTATTTT	CASSLQGLVTDTQYF
TRBV5-4	NA	NA	TRBJ2-5	TGTGCCAGCAGCGAGTTTCGAGAGACCCAGTACTTC	CASSEFRETQYF
TRBV5-6	few	TRBD1	TRBJ2-5	TGTGCCAGCAGCTTGGAAGGACAGGGGGCGGGTTGGGAGACCCAGTACTTC	CASSLEGQGAGWETQYF
TRBV6-1	NA	NA	TRBJ2-1	TGTGCCAGCAGTGAGACCGGGCCCTACAATGAGCAGTTCTTC	CASSETGPYNEQFF